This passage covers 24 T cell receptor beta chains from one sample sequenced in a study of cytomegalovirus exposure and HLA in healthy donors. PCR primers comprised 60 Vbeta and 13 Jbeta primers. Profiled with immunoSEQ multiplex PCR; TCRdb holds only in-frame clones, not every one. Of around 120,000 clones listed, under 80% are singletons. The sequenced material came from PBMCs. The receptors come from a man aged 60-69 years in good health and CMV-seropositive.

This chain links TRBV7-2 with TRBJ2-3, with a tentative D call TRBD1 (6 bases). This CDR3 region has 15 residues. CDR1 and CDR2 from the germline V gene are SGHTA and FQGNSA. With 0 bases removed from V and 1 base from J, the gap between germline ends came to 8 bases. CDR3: CASSLAGAGTDTQYF. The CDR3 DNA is TGTGCCAGCAGCTTAGCGGGGGCGGGCACAGATACGCAGTATTTT.

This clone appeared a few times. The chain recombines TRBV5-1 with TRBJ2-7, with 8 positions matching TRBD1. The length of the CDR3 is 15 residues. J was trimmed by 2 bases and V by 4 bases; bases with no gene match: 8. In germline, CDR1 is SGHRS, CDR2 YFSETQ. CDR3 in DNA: TGCGCCAGCAGCGGGGGTACAGGGGGGACCTACGAGCAGTACTTC. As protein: CASSGGTGGTYEQYF.

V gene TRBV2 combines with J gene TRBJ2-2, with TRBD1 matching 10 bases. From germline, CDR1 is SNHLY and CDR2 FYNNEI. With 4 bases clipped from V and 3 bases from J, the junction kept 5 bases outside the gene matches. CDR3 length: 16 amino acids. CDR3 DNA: TGTGCCAGCAGTGTACCGGGACAGGGGTACACCGGGGAGCTGTTTTTT. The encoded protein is CASSVPGQGYTGELFF. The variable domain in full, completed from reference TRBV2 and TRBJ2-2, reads EPEVTQTPSHQVTQMGQEVILRCVPISNHLYFYWYRQILGQKVEFLVSFYNNEISEKSEIFDDQFSVERPDGSNFTLKIRSTKLEDSAMYFCASSVPGQGYTGELFFGEGSRLTVL.

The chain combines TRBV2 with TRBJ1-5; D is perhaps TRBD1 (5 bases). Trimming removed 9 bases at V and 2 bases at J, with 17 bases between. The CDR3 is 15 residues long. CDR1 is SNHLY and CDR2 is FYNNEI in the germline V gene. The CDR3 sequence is CARSDPRGGNQPQHF. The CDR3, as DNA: TGTGCCAGGTCGGACCCACGGGGGGGCAATCAGCCCCAGCATTTT.

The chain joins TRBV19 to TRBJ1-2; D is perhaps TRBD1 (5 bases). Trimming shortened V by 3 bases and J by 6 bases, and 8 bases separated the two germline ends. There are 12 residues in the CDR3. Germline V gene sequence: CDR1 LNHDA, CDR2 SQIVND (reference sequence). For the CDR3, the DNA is TGTGCCAGTAGTATTCAGGGAAATGGCTACACCTTC. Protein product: CASSIQGNGYTF. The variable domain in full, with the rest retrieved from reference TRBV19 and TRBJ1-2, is DGGITQSPKYLFRKEGQNVTLSCEQNLNHDAMYWYRQDPGQGLRLIYYSQIVNDFQKGDIAEGYSVSREKKESFPLTVTSAQKNPTAFYLCASSIQGNGYTFGSGTRLTVV.

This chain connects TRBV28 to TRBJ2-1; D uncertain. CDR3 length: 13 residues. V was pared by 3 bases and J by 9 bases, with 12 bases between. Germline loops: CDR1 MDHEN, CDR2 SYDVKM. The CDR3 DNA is TGTGCCAGCAGTTTGCAACCAAACAGTGAGCAGTTCTTC. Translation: CASSLQPNSEQFF.

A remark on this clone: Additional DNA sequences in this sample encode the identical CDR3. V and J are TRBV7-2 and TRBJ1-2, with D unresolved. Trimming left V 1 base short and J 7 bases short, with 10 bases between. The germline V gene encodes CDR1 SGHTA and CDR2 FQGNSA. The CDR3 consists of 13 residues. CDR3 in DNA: TGTGCCAGCAGCTTAGAACGGGCGGGTGGCTACACCTTC. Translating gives CASSLERAGGYTF.

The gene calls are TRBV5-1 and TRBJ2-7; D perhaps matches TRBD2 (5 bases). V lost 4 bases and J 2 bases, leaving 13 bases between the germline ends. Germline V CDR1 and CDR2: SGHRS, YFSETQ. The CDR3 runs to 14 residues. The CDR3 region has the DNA TGCGCCAGCAGCGCCGAGGACTCGACCTACGAGCAGTACTTC. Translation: CASSAEDSTYEQYF.

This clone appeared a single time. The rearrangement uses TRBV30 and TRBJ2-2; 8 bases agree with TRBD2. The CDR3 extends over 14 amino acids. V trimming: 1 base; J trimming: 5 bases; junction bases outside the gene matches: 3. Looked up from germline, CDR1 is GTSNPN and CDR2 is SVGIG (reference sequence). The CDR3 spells CAWSAVAGTGELFF. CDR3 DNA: TGTGCCTGGAGTGCTGTAGCGGGAACCGGGGAGCTGTTTTTT.

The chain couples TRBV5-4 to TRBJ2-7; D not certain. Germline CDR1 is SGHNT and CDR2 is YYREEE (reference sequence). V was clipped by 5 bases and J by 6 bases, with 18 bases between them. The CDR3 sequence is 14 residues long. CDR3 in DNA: TGTGCCAGCAGGAAAGCTGAGCCTACTGGCGAGCAGTACTTC. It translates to CASRKAEPTGEQYF.

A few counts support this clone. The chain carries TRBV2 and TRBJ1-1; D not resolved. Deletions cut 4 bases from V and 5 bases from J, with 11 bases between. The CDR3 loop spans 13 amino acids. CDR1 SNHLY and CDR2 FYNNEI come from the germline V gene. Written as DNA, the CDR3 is TGTGCCAGCAGTGCCGTGAGGGCTACTGAAGCTTTCTTT. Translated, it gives CASSAVRATEAFF.

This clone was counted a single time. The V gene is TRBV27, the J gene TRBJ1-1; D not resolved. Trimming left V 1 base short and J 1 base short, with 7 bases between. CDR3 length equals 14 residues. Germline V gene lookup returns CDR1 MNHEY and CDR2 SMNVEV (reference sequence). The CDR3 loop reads CASSLYEANTEAFF. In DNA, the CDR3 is TGTGCCAGCAGTTTATATGAAGCGAACACTGAAGCTTTCTTT.

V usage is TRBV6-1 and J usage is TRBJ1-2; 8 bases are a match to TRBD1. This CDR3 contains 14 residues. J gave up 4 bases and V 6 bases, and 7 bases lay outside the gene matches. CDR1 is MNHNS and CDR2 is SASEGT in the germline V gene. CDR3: CASSYAGQGYGYTF. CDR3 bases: TGTGCCAGCAGCTACGCTGGACAGGGCTATGGCTACACCTTC.

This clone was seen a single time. The CDR3 loop is CSVQSSNYGYTF. In DNA form, the CDR3 reads TGCAGCGTACAGTCTTCTAACTATGGCTACACCTTC. V is TRBV29-1 and J is TRBJ1-2; no clear D. The germline gives CDR1 SQVTM, CDR2 ANQGSEA. The CDR3 has 12 amino acids. Trimming removed 6 bases at V and 0 bases at J, with 8 bases between.

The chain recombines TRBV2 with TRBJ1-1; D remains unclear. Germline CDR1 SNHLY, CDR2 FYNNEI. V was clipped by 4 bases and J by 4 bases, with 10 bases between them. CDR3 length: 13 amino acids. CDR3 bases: TGTGCCAGCAGTGCTGAAGGAGGCACTGAAGCTTTCTTT. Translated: CASSAEGGTEAFF.

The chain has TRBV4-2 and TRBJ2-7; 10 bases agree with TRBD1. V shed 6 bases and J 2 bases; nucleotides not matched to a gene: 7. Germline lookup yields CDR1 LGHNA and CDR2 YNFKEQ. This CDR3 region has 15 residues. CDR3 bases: TGTGCCAGCAGTTCGGGCGGGACAGGGGCCTACGAGCAGTACTTC. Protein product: CASSSGGTGAYEQYF.

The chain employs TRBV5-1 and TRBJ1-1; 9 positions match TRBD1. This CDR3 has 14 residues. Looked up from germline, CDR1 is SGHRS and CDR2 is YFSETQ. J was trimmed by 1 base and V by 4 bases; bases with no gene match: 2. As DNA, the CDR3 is TGCGCCAGCAGCCCGGACAGGGGGAACACTGAAGCTTTCTTT. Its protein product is CASSPDRGNTEAFF.

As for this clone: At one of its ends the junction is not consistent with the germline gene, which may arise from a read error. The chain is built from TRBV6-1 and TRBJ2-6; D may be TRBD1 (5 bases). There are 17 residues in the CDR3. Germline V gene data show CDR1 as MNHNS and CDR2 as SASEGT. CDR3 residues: CASSVRREGSGANGLTF. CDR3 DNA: TGTGCCAGCAGTGTTCGCAGGGAAGGTTCTGGGGCCAACGGCCTGACTTTC.

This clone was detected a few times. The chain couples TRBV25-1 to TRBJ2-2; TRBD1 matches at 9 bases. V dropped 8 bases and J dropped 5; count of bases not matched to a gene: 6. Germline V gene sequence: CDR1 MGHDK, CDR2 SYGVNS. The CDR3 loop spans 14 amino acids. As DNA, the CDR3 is TGTGCCAGCCGCCGGACAGGGGTGACCGGGGAGCTGTTTTTT. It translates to CASRRTGVTGELFF.

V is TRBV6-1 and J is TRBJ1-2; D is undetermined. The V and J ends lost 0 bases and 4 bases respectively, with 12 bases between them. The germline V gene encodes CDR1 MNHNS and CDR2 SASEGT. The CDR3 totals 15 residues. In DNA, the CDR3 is TGTGCCAGCAGTGAAGCGGAGGCAGGATTCTATGGCTACACCTTC. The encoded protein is CASSEAEAGFYGYTF.

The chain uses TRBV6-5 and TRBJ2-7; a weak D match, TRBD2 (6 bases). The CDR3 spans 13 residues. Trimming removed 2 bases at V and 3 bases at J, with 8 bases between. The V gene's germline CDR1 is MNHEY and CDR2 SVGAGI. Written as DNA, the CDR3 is TGTGCCAGCAGTTACAGCGGGCGCTACGAGCAGTACTTC. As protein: CASSYSGRYEQYF.

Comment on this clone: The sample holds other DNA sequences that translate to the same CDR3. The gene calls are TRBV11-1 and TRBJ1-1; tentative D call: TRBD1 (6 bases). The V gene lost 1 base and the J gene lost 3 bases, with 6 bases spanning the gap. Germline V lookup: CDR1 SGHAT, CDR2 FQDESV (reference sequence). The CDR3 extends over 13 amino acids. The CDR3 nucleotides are TGTGCCAGCAGCTTAGACAGGGACACTGAAGCTTTCTTT. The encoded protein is CASSLDRDTEAFF.

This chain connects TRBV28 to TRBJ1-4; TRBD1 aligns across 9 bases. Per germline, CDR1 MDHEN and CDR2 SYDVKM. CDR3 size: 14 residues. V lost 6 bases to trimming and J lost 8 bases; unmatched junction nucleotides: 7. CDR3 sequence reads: CASRPGGTGEKLFF. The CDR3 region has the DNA TGTGCCAGCAGACCAGGCGGGACAGGGGAAAAACTGTTTTTT.

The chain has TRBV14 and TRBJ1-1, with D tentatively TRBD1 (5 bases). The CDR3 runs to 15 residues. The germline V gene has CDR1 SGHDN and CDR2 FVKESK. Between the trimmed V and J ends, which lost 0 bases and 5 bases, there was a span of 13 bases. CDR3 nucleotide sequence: TGTGCCAGCAGCCAAGATCGGGGGGTGTGGACTGAAGCTTTCTTT. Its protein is CASSQDRGVWTEAFF.